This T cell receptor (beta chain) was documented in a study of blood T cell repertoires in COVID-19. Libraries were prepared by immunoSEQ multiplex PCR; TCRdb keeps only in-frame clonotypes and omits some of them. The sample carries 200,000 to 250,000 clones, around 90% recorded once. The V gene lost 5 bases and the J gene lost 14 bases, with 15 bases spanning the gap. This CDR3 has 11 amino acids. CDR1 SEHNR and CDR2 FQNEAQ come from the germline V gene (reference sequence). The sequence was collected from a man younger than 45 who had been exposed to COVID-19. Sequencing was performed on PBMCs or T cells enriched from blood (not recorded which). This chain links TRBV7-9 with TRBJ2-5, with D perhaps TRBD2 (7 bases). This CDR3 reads CASSLRGPGYF. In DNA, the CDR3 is TGTGCCAGCAGCCTGCGGGGGCCTGGTTACTTC.